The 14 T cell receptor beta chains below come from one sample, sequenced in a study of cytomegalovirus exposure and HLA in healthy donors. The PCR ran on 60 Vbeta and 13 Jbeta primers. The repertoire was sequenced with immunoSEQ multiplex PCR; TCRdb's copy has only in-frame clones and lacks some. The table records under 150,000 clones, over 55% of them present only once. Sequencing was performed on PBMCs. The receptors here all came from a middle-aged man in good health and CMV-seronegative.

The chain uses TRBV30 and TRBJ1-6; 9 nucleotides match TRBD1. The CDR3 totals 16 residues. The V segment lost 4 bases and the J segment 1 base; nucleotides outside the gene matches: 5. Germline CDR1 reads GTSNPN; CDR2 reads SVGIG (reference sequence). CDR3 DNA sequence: TGTGCCTGGATGGAAGACAGGGGGTCCTATAATTCACCCCTCCACTTT. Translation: CAWMEDRGSYNSPLHF.

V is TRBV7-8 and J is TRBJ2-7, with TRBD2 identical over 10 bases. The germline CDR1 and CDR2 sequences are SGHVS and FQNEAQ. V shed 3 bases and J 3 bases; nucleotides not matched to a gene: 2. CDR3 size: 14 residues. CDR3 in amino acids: CASSFQRGGYEQYF. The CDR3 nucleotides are TGTGCCAGCAGCTTTCAGCGGGGGGGCTACGAGCAGTACTTC.

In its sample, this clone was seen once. CDR3 sequence: CASSESGQGPDTQYF. CDR3 DNA sequence: TGCGCCAGCAGTGAGTCGGGACAGGGACCAGATACGCAGTATTTT. The V call is TRBV10-1, the J call TRBJ2-3, with 9 positions matching TRBD1. This CDR3 has 15 residues. Losses at the gene ends were 0 bases for V and 4 bases for J; bases not matched to a gene: 2. Germline CDR1 WNHNN, CDR2 SYGVQD (reference sequence).

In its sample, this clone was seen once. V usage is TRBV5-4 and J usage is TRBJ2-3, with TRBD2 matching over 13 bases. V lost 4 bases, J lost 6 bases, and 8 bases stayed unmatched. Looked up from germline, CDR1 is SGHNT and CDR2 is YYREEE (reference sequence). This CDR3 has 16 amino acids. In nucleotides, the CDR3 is TGTGCCAGCAGCGGACCGGGACTAGCGGGGTGGGATACGCAGTATTTT. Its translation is CASSGPGLAGWDTQYF.

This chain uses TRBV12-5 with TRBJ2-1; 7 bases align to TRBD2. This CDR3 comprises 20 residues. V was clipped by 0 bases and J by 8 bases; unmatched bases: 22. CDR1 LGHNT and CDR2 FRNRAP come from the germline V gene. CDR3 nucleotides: TGTGCTAGTGGTTTGGTACCATCCAGGGTGTCGAGCGGGATATACCATGAGCAGTTCTTC. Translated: CASGLVPSRVSSGIYHEQFF.

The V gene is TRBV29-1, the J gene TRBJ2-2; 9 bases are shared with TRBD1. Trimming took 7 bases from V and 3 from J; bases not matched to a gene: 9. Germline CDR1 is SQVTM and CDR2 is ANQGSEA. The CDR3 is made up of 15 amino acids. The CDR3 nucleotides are TGCAGCGCCGAGGGTGGGGACAGGGACACCGGGGAGCTGTTTTTT. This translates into CSAEGGDRDTGELFF.

DNA for the CDR3: TGCGCCAGCAGAGGGGACAGGCCCGAGACCCAGTACTTC. Translating gives CASRGDRPETQYF. The V and J genes are TRBV5-1 and TRBJ2-5; TRBD1 agrees at 8 bases. V gave up 5 bases and J gave up 5 bases; unmatched junction bases: 5. From germline, CDR1 is SGHRS and CDR2 YFSETQ. The CDR3 totals 13 residues.

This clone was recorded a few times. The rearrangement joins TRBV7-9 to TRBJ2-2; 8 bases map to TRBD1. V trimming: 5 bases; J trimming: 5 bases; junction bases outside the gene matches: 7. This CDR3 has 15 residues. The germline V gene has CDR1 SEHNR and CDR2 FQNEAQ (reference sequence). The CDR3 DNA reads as TGTGCCAGCAGCATCAGCACAGGGGGTACCGGGGAGCTGTTTTTT. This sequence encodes CASSISTGGTGELFF.

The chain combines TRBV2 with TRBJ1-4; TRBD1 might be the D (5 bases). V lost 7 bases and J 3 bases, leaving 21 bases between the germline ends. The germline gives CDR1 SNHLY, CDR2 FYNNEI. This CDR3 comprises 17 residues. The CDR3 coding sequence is TGTGCCAGCAAGCCCTCGCAGGGTACCTTTGCTAATGAAAAACTGTTTTTT. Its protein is CASKPSQGTFANEKLFF.

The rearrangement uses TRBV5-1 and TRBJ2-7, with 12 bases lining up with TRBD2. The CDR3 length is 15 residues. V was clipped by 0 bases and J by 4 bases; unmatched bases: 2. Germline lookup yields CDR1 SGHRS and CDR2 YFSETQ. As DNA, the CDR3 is TGCGCCAGCAGCTTGGGACTAGCGGGAGATTACGAGCAGTACTTC. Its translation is CASSLGLAGDYEQYF.

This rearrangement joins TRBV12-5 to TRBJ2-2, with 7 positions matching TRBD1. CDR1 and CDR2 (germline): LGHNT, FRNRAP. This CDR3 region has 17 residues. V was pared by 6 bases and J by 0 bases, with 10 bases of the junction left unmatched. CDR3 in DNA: TGTGCTAGTGGACAACCGGGACAGCTGACGAACACCGGGGAGCTGTTTTTT. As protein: CASGQPGQLTNTGELFF.

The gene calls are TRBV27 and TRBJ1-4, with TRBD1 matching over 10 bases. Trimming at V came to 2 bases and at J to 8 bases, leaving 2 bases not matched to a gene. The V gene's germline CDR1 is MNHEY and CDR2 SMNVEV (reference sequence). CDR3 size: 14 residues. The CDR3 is CASSLQGQGEKLFF. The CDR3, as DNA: TGTGCCAGCAGTTTACAGGGACAGGGGGAAAAACTGTTTTTT. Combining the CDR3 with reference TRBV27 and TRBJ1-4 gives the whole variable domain EAQVTQNPRYLITVTGKKLTVTCSQNMNHEYMSWYRQDPGLGLRQIYYSMNVEVTDKGDVPEGYKVSRKEKRNFPLILESPSPNQTSLYFCASSLQGQGEKLFFGSGTQLSVL.

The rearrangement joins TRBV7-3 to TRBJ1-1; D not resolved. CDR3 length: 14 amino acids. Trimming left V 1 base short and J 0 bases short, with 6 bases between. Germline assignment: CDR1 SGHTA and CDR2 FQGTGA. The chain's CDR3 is CASSLNSLNTEAFF. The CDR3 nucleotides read TGTGCCAGCAGCTTAAACAGTTTGAACACTGAAGCTTTCTTT.

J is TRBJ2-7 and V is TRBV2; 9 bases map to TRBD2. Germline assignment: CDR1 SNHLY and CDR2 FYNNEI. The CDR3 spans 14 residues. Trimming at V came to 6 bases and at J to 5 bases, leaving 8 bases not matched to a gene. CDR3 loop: CASRAPGTSHEQYF. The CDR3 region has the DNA TGTGCCAGCAGGGCGCCCGGGACTAGCCACGAGCAGTACTTC.